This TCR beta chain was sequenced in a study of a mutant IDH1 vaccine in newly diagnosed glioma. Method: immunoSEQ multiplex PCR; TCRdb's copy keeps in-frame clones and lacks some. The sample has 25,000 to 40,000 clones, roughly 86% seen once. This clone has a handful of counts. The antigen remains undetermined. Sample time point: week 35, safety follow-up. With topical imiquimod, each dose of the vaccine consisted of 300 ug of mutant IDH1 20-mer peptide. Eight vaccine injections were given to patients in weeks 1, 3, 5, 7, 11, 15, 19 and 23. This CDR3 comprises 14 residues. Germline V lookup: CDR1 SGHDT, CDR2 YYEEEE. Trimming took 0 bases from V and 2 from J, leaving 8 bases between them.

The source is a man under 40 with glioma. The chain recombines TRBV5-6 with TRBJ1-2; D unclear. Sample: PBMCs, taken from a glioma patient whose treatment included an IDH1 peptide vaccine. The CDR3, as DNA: TGTGCCAGCAGCTTGGTGGGGTTCAACTATGGCTACACCTTC. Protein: CASSLVGFNYGYTF.